One and the same sample provided the 5 T cell receptor beta chains below, sequenced in a study of lymphopenia after photon versus proton radiotherapy. Profiling relied on immunoSEQ multiplex PCR, and the TCRdb table lists in-frame clones only, not all of them. Seen here are some 31,000 clones, over 75% observed once, and the top ten hold roughly 14%. This specimen consisted of peripheral blood, obtained from a patient treated with proton-based radiotherapy. These receptors were taken from a woman in her 70s with pancreatic cancer.

J is TRBJ1-2 and V is TRBV28, with D possibly TRBD1 on 5 matching bases. This CDR3 is built from 15 residues. Germline V gives CDR1 MDHEN, CDR2 SYDVKM. The V gene lost 5 bases and the J gene lost 4 bases, with 17 bases spanning the gap. CDR3 DNA sequence: TGTGCCAGCAGTAGCTCTCCTCCAGGGATCTATGGCTACACCTTC. Amino acids: CASSSSPPGIYGYTF.

The V call is TRBV5-1, the J call TRBJ2-3, with D unresolved. The CDR3 has 15 residues. Germline V gene sequence: CDR1 SGHRS, CDR2 YFSETQ. V was trimmed by 4 bases and J by 2 bases, leaving 14 bases between them. The CDR3 here is CASSLPNTDTDTQYF. CDR3 sequence (DNA): TGCGCCAGCAGCCTCCCGAACACCGACACAGATACGCAGTATTTT.

The genes are TRBV13 and TRBJ2-5; 7 nucleotides line up with TRBD1. This CDR3 is built from 13 residues. Per the germline V gene, CDR1 is PRHDT and CDR2 is FYEKMQ (reference sequence). The junction had 5 bases not matched to a gene; V was cut back by 5 bases and J by 5 bases. CDR3 coding DNA: TGTGCCAGCAGCCTCGACAGGGAGGAGACCCAGTACTTC. The encoded protein is CASSLDREETQYF.

V is TRBV5-5 and J is TRBJ1-2; D remains unclear. In germline, CDR1 is SGHKS, CDR2 YYEKEE (reference sequence). Trimming took off 0 bases at V and 5 bases at J, with 8 bases between the two ends. This CDR3 contains 13 residues. The DNA for the CDR3 is TGTGCCAGCAGCTTGGCCGACTTGTATGGCTACACCTTC. This sequence encodes CASSLADLYGYTF.

The V and J genes are TRBV11-2 and TRBJ2-1; D remains unclear. Trimming removed 4 bases from V and 2 bases from J, with 6 bases in between. Germline V CDR1 and CDR2: SGHAT, FQNNGV. This CDR3 region has 13 residues. The CDR3 DNA is TGTGCCAGCAGCTGGCCCGCCTACAATGAGCAGTTCTTC. It is translated as CASSWPAYNEQFF.